The rows below give T cell receptor beta chains drawn from one sample of a study of blood T cell repertoires in COVID-19. The method was immunoSEQ multiplex PCR; TCRdb's version includes in-frame clones alone and lacks a portion of them. The sample lists some 200,000 clones, under 85% occurring once. The sequencing input was peripheral blood. Every receptor here comes from a woman over 75 with COVID-19, enrolled during active disease. The CDR3 runs from the conserved cysteine through the conserved F or W. Fields, in order: D gene, J gene, clone size, V gene, CDR3 DNA, CDR3 protein. A D gene is named only where the DNA matches it firmly. Expanded clones get a size class; other rows say once, few or many, or leave the size out.

D gene: TRBD1
J gene: TRBJ1-1
clone size: once
V gene: TRBV3-1/TRBV3-2
CDR3 DNA: TGTGCCAGCGCTCGGGGACAGGGGAACACTGAAGCTTTCTTT
CDR3 protein: CASARGQGNTEAFF

D gene: NA
J gene: TRBJ1-4
clone size: NA
V gene: TRBV15
CDR3 DNA: TGTGCCACCAGCAGCCCTCAGGGGTCCCCCTTCTATAATGAAAAACTGTTTTTT
CDR3 protein: CATSSPQGSPFYNEKLFF

D gene: NA
J gene: TRBJ2-3
clone size: NA
V gene: TRBV7-9
CDR3 DNA: TGTGCCAGCAGCTTTATTTTAGATACGCAGTATTTT
CDR3 protein: CASSFILDTQYF

D gene: NA
J gene: TRBJ1-4
clone size: NA
V gene: TRBV6-5
CDR3 DNA: TGTGCCAGCAGTACAGGGAATGAAAAACTGTTTTTT
CDR3 protein: CASSTGNEKLFF

D gene: TRBD1
J gene: TRBJ2-2
clone size: once
V gene: TRBV6-2/TRBV6-3
CDR3 DNA: TGTGCCAGCAGTTACTCATCCGGCAGGGGGCATAACGGGGAGCTGTTTTTT
CDR3 protein: CASSYSSGRGHNGELFF

D gene: TRBD2
J gene: TRBJ2-2
clone size: NA
V gene: TRBV5-1
CDR3 DNA: TGCGCCAGCAGCCCGCTAGCGGGAGTCAACACCGGGGAGCTGTTTTTT
CDR3 protein: CASSPLAGVNTGELFF

D gene: NA
J gene: TRBJ1-2
clone size: few
V gene: TRBV3-1/TRBV3-2
CDR3 DNA: TGTGCCAGCAGCAACCGAGGACAGACGGGGGGCTACACCTTC
CDR3 protein: CASSNRGQTGGYTF

D gene: TRBD1
J gene: TRBJ2-6
clone size: NA
V gene: TRBV2
CDR3 DNA: TGTGCCAGCATACGGGACAGGATCGCCTCTGGGGCCAACGTCCTGACTTTC
CDR3 protein: CASIRDRIASGANVLTF

D gene: NA
J gene: TRBJ2-7
clone size: NA
V gene: TRBV5-8
CDR3 DNA: TGTGCCAGCAGCTTTAGCGAGCAGTACTTC
CDR3 protein: CASSFSEQYF

D gene: NA
J gene: TRBJ1-5
clone size: NA
V gene: TRBV6-5
CDR3 DNA: TGTGCCAGCAGTATCCGACAGGTCAATCAGCCTCAGCATTTT
CDR3 protein: CASSIRQVNQPQHF

D gene: NA
J gene: TRBJ2-1
clone size: NA
V gene: TRBV11-2
CDR3 DNA: TGTGCCAGCAGCTTAGAGATCTTAATTCGGGGTGAGCAGTTCTTC
CDR3 protein: CASSLEILIRGEQFF

D gene: NA
J gene: TRBJ1-6
clone size: few
V gene: TRBV2
CDR3 DNA: TGTGCCAGCAGTGAGGGGGGGGGAAATTCACCCCTCCACTTT
CDR3 protein: CASSEGGGNSPLHF

D gene: NA
J gene: TRBJ2-3
clone size: NA
V gene: TRBV11-2
CDR3 DNA: TGTGCCAGCAGCTTGCCTAGCGCAGATACGCAGTATTTT
CDR3 protein: CASSLPSADTQYF

D gene: NA
J gene: TRBJ1-1
clone size: NA
V gene: TRBV7-9
CDR3 DNA: TGTGCCAGCAGCTTTTCCACGGGGACTGAAGCTTTCTTT
CDR3 protein: CASSFSTGTEAFF

D gene: TRBD2
J gene: TRBJ2-3
clone size: NA
V gene: TRBV9
CDR3 DNA: TGTGCCAGCAGCGCAAGGACTAGCGCCAGCACAGATACGCAGTATTTT
CDR3 protein: CASSARTSASTDTQYF

D gene: NA
J gene: TRBJ1-5
clone size: NA
V gene: TRBV28
CDR3 DNA: TGTGCCAGCAGTTCCCCGACAGTGTATAGCAATCAGCCCCAGCATTTT
CDR3 protein: CASSSPTVYSNQPQHF

D gene: NA
J gene: TRBJ1-6
clone size: NA
V gene: TRBV9
CDR3 DNA: TGTGCCAGCAGCCCCTCGACTTATAATTCACCCCTCCACTTT
CDR3 protein: CASSPSTYNSPLHF

D gene: TRBD2
J gene: TRBJ2-3
clone size: NA
V gene: TRBV15
CDR3 DNA: TGTGCCACCAGCAGAGTGTTCGGGGGGACAGATACGCAGTATTTT
CDR3 protein: CATSRVFGGTDTQYF

D gene: NA
J gene: TRBJ2-3
clone size: NA
V gene: TRBV5-1
CDR3 DNA: TGCGCCAGCAGCTTGCCGGGTGGGGGGACAGATACGCAGTATTTT
CDR3 protein: CASSLPGGGTDTQYF

D gene: NA
J gene: TRBJ1-3
clone size: NA
V gene: TRBV11-2
CDR3 DNA: TGTGCCAGCAGCCAGCGAGGTTGGAACACCATATATTTT
CDR3 protein: CASSQRGWNTIYF

D gene: TRBD2
J gene: TRBJ2-5
clone size: NA
V gene: TRBV11-2
CDR3 DNA: TGTGCCAGCAGCTCCGGACTAGCGGGAGGAGTGGGTGGGGAGACCCAGTACTTC
CDR3 protein: CASSSGLAGGVGGETQYF

D gene: NA
J gene: TRBJ2-1
clone size: NA
V gene: TRBV7-3
CDR3 DNA: TGTGCCAGCAGCTCGGGACTCTACAATGAGCAGTTCTTC
CDR3 protein: CASSSGLYNEQFF

D gene: NA
J gene: TRBJ1-5
clone size: NA
V gene: TRBV19
CDR3 DNA: TGTGCCAGTAACTACAGGGCCCTTGTCCAGCCCCAGCATTTT
CDR3 protein: CASNYRALVQPQHF

D gene: NA
J gene: TRBJ1-1
clone size: NA
V gene: TRBV12-3/TRBV12-4
CDR3 DNA: TGTGCCAGCAGTGACAGGCCACCAGAAGCTTTCTTT
CDR3 protein: CASSDRPPEAFF

D gene: TRBD1
J gene: TRBJ1-2
clone size: NA
V gene: TRBV4-2
CDR3 DNA: TGTGCCAGCAGCCAAGGCGCCGGGACAGGGGTCTATGGCTACACCTTC
CDR3 protein: CASSQGAGTGVYGYTF

D gene: TRBD2
J gene: TRBJ2-7
clone size: NA
V gene: TRBV7-2
CDR3 DNA: TGTGCCAGCAGCGTCGTCGGAGCGGGAGCCACCTACGAGCAGTACTTC
CDR3 protein: CASSVVGAGATYEQYF

D gene: NA
J gene: TRBJ2-5
clone size: NA
V gene: TRBV5-1
CDR3 DNA: TGCGCCAGCAGCTCAGGATTGGCGGAGACCCAGTACTTC
CDR3 protein: CASSSGLAETQYF

D gene: NA
J gene: TRBJ1-2
clone size: NA
V gene: TRBV28
CDR3 DNA: TGTGCCAGCACCGAAGACAGATCCTATGGCTACACCTTC
CDR3 protein: CASTEDRSYGYTF

D gene: TRBD1
J gene: TRBJ2-5
clone size: NA
V gene: TRBV5-1
CDR3 DNA: TGCGCCAGCGCCCCCCGGACAGGGCGTACATACCAAGAGACCCAGTACTTC
CDR3 protein: CASAPRTGRTYQETQYF

D gene: NA
J gene: TRBJ2-6
clone size: NA
V gene: TRBV10-3
CDR3 DNA: TGTGCCACCCGGAGAGACTCTGGGGCCAACGTCCTGACTTTC
CDR3 protein: CATRRDSGANVLTF

D gene: TRBD2
J gene: TRBJ2-3
clone size: NA
V gene: TRBV3-1/TRBV3-2
CDR3 DNA: TGTGCCAGCGCACCTAGCGGGGGGGGTGATACGCAGTATTTT
CDR3 protein: CASAPSGGGDTQYF

D gene: NA
J gene: TRBJ1-2
clone size: NA
V gene: TRBV6-6
CDR3 DNA: TGTGCCAGCAGTTACGGGGACAAAGGCGGCTACACCTTC
CDR3 protein: CASSYGDKGGYTF

D gene: TRBD1
J gene: TRBJ2-5
clone size: NA
V gene: TRBV5-1
CDR3 DNA: TGCGCCAGCAGCTATTCCGGGACAGCAGAAGAGACCCAGTACTTC
CDR3 protein: CASSYSGTAEETQYF

D gene: TRBD1
J gene: TRBJ1-1
clone size: once
V gene: TRBV9
CDR3 DNA: TGTGCCAGCAGCGACCGACCAAGGGACAGGGCGCCCCACACTGAAGCTTTCTTT
CDR3 protein: CASSDRPRDRAPHTEAFF

D gene: NA
J gene: TRBJ2-1
clone size: NA
V gene: TRBV5-4
CDR3 DNA: TGTGCCAGCAGCTCTGCGGGCCTTCCTTACAATGAGCAGTTCTTC
CDR3 protein: CASSSAGLPYNEQFF

D gene: TRBD1
J gene: TRBJ2-1
clone size: few
V gene: TRBV11-2
CDR3 DNA: TGTGCCAGCAGCAGCCGACAGGGTCTGGGAATAGATGAGCAGTTCTTC
CDR3 protein: CASSSRQGLGIDEQFF

D gene: NA
J gene: TRBJ1-5
clone size: NA
V gene: TRBV28
CDR3 DNA: TGTGCCAGCAGGGGTCGGGGGTTGTGGAATCAGCCCCAGCATTTT
CDR3 protein: CASRGRGLWNQPQHF

D gene: NA
J gene: TRBJ2-2
clone size: NA
V gene: TRBV7-9
CDR3 DNA: TGTGCCAGCAGCCCAAGAGAATCGGGAATTAGCACCGGGGAGCTGTTTTTT
CDR3 protein: CASSPRESGISTGELFF

D gene: TRBD1
J gene: TRBJ2-2
clone size: NA
V gene: TRBV5-1
CDR3 DNA: TGCGCCAGCAGCTGGGGACAGGACACCGGGGAGCTGTTTTTT
CDR3 protein: CASSWGQDTGELFF

D gene: TRBD2
J gene: TRBJ2-3
clone size: NA
V gene: TRBV25-1
CDR3 DNA: TGTGCCAGCAGTGATCCCTCCGCGGGTAGCGGGAGAGGAGATACGCAGTATTTT
CDR3 protein: CASSDPSAGSGRGDTQYF

D gene: NA
J gene: TRBJ1-3
clone size: NA
V gene: TRBV5-8
CDR3 DNA: TGTGCCAGCAGCTTCGGGGGGGCCCCTGGAAACACCATATATTTT
CDR3 protein: CASSFGGAPGNTIYF

D gene: NA
J gene: TRBJ2-7
clone size: NA
V gene: TRBV6-6
CDR3 DNA: TGTGCCAGCAGTCCGAGGACAGTTTCCTACGAGCAGTACTTC
CDR3 protein: CASSPRTVSYEQYF

D gene: TRBD1
J gene: TRBJ1-1
clone size: NA
V gene: TRBV7-2
CDR3 DNA: TGTGCCAGCAGCTTAAGAAGGCCAGGGGGAGACACTGAAGCTTTCTTT
CDR3 protein: CASSLRRPGGDTEAFF

D gene: NA
J gene: TRBJ2-2
clone size: NA
V gene: TRBV6-6
CDR3 DNA: TGTGCCAGCAGTCCCGGGACATCGAACACCGGGGAGCTGTTTTTT
CDR3 protein: CASSPGTSNTGELFF

D gene: NA
J gene: TRBJ2-1
clone size: NA
V gene: TRBV20-1
CDR3 DNA: TGCAGTGCTGAACCCACAAATGAGCAGTTCTTC
CDR3 protein: CSAEPTNEQFF

D gene: NA
J gene: TRBJ2-2
clone size: few
V gene: TRBV5-6
CDR3 DNA: TGTGCCAGCAGCATTGGAGTAATGGCGGGTAACACCGGGGAGCTGTTTTTT
CDR3 protein: CASSIGVMAGNTGELFF

D gene: NA
J gene: TRBJ2-7
clone size: once
V gene: TRBV3-1/TRBV3-2
CDR3 DNA: TGTGCCAGCAGCCAAACGGACAGCTACGAGCAGTACTTC
CDR3 protein: CASSQTDSYEQYF

D gene: NA
J gene: TRBJ1-1
clone size: NA
V gene: TRBV5-1
CDR3 DNA: TGCGCCAGCAGCGGTAGGACGGGAGAGGGCACTGAAGCTTTCTTT
CDR3 protein: CASSGRTGEGTEAFF

D gene: TRBD1
J gene: TRBJ2-7
clone size: NA
V gene: TRBV10-3
CDR3 DNA: TGTGCCATCAGGGGGACAGGGGATTACTACGAGCAGTACTTC
CDR3 protein: CAIRGTGDYYEQYF

D gene: TRBD1
J gene: TRBJ2-3
clone size: NA
V gene: TRBV5-1
CDR3 DNA: TGCGCCAGCAGCCCGGGACAGTTGACTAGCACAGATACGCAGTATTTT
CDR3 protein: CASSPGQLTSTDTQYF

D gene: NA
J gene: TRBJ1-4
clone size: NA
V gene: TRBV7-9
CDR3 DNA: TGTGCCAGCAGCTTAGTAAATGAAAAACTGTTTTTT
CDR3 protein: CASSLVNEKLFF

D gene: NA
J gene: TRBJ1-2
clone size: NA
V gene: TRBV3-1/TRBV3-2
CDR3 DNA: TGTGCCAGCAGCCTTACCGACAGCACTGGCTACACCTTC
CDR3 protein: CASSLTDSTGYTF

D gene: NA
J gene: TRBJ1-2
clone size: NA
V gene: TRBV19
CDR3 DNA: TGTGCCAGTAGTATCCGAGACCGAGGGCCCTATGGCTACACCTTC
CDR3 protein: CASSIRDRGPYGYTF

D gene: NA
J gene: TRBJ2-7
clone size: NA
V gene: TRBV11-2
CDR3 DNA: TGTGCCAGCAGGACTATGGGCCCCGAGCAGTACTTC
CDR3 protein: CASRTMGPEQYF